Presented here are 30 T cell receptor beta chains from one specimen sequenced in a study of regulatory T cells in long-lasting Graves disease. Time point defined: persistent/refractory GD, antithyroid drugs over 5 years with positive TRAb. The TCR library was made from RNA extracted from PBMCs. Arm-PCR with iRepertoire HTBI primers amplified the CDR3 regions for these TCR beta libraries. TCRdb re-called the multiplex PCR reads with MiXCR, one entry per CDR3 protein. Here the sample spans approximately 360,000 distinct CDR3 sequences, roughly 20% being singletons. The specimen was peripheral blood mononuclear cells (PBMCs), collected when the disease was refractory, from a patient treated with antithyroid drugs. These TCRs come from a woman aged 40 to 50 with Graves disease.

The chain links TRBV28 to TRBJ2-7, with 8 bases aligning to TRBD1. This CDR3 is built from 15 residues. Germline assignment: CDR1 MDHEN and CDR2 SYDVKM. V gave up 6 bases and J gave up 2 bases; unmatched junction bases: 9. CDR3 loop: CASSMYGTGAYEQYF. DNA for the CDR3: TGTGCCAGCAGCATGTACGGGACAGGAGCCTACGAGCAGTACTTC.

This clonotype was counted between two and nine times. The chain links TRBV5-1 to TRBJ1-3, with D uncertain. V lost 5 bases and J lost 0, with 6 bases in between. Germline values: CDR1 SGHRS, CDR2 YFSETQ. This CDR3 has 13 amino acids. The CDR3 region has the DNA TGCGCCAGCAGTCCGGCCTCTGGAAACACCATATATTTT. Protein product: CASSPASGNTIYF.

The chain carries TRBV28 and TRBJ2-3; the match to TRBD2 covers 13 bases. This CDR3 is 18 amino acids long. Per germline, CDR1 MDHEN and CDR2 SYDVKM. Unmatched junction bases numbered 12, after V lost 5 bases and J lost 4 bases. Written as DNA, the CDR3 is TGTGCCAGCAGTCCTCGTACCTCGGGACTAGCGGGGTCAGATACGCAGTATTTT. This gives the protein CASSPRTSGLAGSDTQYF. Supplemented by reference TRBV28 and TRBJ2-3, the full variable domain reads DVKVTQSSRYLVKRTGEKVFLECVQDMDHENMFWYRQDPGLGLRLIYFSYDVKMKEKGDIPEGYSVSREKKERFSLILESASTNQTSMYLCASSPRTSGLAGSDTQYFGPGTRLTVL.

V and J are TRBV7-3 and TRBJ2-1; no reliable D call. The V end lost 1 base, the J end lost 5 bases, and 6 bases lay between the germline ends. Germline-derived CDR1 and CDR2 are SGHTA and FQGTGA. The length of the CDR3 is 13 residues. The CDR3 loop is CASSLNSHNEQFF. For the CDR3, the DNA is TGTGCCAGCAGCTTAAACTCTCACAATGAGCAGTTCTTC.

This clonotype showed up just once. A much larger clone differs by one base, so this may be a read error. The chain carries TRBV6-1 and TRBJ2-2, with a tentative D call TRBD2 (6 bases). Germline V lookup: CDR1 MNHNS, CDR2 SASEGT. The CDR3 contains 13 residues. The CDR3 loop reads CASSRDFTGELLF. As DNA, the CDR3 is TGTGCCAGCAGTCGGGACTTCACCGGGGAGCTGCTTTTT.

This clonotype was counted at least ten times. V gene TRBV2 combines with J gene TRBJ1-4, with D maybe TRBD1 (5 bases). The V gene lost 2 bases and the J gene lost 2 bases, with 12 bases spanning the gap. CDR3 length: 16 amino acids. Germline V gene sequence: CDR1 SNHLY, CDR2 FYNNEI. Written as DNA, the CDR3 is TGTGCCAGCAGTGAAAACTGGGGGATTACTAATGAAAAACTGTTTTTT. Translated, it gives CASSENWGITNEKLFF.

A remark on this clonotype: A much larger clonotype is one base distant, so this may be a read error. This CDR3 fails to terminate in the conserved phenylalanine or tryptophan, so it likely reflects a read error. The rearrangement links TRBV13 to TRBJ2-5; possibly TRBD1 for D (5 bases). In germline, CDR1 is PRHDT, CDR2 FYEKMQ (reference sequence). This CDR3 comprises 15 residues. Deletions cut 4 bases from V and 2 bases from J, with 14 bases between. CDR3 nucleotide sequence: TGTGCCAGCAGCTGGAAGGTTGCAGGGCAAGAGACCCAGTACTCC. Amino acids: CASSWKVAGQETQYS.

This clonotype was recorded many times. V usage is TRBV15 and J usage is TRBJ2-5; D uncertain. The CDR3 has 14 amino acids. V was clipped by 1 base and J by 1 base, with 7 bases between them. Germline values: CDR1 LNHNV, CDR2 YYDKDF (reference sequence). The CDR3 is CATSRVGFQETQYF. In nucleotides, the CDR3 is TGTGCCACCAGCAGAGTTGGCTTCCAAGAGACCCAGTACTTC.

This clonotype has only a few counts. CDR3 nucleotides: TGTGCCAGCATCCGACTAGCGGAGAACCTCCGAAGCGAGCAGTTCTTC. It codes for CASIRLAENLRSEQFF. The rearrangement joins TRBV2 to TRBJ2-1; 9 bases match TRBD2. CDR3 size: 16 residues. J gave up 10 bases and V 7 bases, and 17 bases lay outside the gene matches. Germline loops: CDR1 SNHLY, CDR2 FYNNEI.

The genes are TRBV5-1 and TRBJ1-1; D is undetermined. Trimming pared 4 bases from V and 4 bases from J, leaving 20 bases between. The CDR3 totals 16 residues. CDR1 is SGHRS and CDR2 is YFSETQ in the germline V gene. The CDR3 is CASSIRFREIGTEAFF. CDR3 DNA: TGCGCCAGCAGCATCCGGTTCCGGGAAATTGGCACTGAAGCTTTCTTT.

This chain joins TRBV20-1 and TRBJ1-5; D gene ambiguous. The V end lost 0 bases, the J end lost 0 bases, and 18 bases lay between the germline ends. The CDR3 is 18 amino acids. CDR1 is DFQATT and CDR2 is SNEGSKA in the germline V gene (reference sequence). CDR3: CSARERTKILYSNQPQHF. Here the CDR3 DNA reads TGCAGTGCTAGAGAACGAACAAAGATTTTATATAGCAATCAGCCCCAGCATTTT.

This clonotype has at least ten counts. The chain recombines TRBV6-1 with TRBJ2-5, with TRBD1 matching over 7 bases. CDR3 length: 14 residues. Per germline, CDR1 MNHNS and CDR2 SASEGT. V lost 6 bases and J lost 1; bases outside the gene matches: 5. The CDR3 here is CASSHRGGQETQYF. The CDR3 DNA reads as TGTGCCAGCAGCCACAGGGGCGGCCAAGAGACCCAGTACTTC.

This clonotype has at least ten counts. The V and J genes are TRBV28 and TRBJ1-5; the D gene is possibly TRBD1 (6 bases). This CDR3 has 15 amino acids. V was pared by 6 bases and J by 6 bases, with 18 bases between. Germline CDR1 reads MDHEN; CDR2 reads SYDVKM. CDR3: CASRQGYFGGQPQHF. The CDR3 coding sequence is TGTGCCAGCAGACAGGGCTATTTCGGGGGTCAGCCCCAGCATTTT.

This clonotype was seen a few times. The CDR3, as DNA: TGCGCCAGCAGCCCCGAGGGGAGGACCCAGCATTTT. Translated, it gives CASSPEGRTQHF. The J gene is TRBJ1-5, the V gene TRBV5-1, with a weak D call TRBD1 (5 bases). Germline CDR1 is SGHRS and CDR2 is YFSETQ. The CDR3 is 12 amino acids. The V and J ends lost 4 bases and 11 bases respectively, with 13 bases between them.

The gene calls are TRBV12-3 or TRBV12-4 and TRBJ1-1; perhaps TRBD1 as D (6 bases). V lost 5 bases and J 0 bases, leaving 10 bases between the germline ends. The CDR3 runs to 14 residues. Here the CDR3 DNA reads TGTGCCAGCAGTCACGGACAGATGAACACTGAAGCTTTCTTT. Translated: CASSHGQMNTEAFF.

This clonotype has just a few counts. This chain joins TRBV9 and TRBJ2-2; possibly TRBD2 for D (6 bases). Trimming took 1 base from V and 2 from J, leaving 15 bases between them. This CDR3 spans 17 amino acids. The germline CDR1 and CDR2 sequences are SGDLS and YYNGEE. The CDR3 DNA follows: TGTGCCAGCAGCGTACGGGGGTGGGCGCCAAACACCGGGGAGCTGTTTTTT. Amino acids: CASSVRGWAPNTGELFF.

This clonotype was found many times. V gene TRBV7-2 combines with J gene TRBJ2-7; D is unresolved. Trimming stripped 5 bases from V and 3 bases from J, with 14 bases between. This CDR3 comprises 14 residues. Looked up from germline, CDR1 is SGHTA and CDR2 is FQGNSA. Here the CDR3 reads CASSPGSGYYEQYF. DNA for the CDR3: TGTGCCAGCAGCCCCGGCAGTGGCTACTACGAGCAGTACTTC.

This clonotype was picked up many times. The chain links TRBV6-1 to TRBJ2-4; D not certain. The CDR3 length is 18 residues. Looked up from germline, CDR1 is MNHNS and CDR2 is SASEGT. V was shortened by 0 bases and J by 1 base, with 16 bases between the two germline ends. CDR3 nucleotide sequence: TGTGCCAGCAGTGAAGCCGACGACTGGGCTGGGGCCAAAAACATTCAGTACTTC. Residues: CASSEADDWAGAKNIQYF.

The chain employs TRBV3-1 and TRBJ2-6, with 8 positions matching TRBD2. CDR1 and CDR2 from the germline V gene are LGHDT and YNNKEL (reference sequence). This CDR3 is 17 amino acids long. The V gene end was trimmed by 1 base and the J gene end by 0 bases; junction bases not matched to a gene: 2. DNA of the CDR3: TGTGCCAGCAGCCAAGTCGGGACTAGCTCTGGGGCCAACGTCCTGACTTTC. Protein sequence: CASSQVGTSSGANVLTF.

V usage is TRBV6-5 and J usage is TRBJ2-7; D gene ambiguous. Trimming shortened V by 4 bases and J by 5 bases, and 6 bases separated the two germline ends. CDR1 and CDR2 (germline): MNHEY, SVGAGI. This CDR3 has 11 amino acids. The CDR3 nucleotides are TGTGCCAGCAGTTCCTTTGACGAGCAGTACTTC. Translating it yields CASSSFDEQYF.

Written as DNA, the CDR3 is TGTGCCTGGGACAGGCTGAACACTGAAGCTTTCTTT. Amino acids: CAWDRLNTEAFF. The chain links TRBV30 to TRBJ1-1, with D possibly being TRBD1 (6 bases). With 5 bases removed from V and 0 bases from J, the gap between germline ends came to 7 bases. Germline V gene sequence: CDR1 GTSNPN, CDR2 SVGIG (reference sequence). The CDR3 contains 12 residues.

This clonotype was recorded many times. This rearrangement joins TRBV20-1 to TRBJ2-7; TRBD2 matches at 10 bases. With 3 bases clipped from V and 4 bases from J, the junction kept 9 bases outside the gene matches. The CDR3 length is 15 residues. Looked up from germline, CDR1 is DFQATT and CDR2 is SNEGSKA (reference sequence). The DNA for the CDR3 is TGCAGTGCTAGGGACCCAGCGGGAGGGCCATACGAGCAGTACTTC. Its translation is CSARDPAGGPYEQYF.

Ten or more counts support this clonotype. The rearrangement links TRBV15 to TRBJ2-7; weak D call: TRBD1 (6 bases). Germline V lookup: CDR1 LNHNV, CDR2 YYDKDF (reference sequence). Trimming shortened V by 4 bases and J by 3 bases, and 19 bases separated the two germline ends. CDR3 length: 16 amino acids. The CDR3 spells CATSTVGFQGIYEQYF. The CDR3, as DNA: TGTGCCACCAGCACAGTAGGGTTTCAGGGGATCTACGAGCAGTACTTC.

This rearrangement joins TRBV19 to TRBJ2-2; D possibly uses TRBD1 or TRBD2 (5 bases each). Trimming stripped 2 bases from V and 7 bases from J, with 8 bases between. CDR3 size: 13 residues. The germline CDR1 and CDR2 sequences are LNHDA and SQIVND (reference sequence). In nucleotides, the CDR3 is TGTGCCAGTAGTATACGAGGGGTCGGGGAGCTGTTTTTT. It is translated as CASSIRGVGELFF. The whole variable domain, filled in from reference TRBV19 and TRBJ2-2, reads DGGITQSPKYLFRKEGQNVTLSCEQNLNHDAMYWYRQDPGQGLRLIYYSQIVNDFQKGDIAEGYSVSREKKESFPLTVTSAQKNPTAFYLCASSIRGVGELFFGEGSRLTVL.

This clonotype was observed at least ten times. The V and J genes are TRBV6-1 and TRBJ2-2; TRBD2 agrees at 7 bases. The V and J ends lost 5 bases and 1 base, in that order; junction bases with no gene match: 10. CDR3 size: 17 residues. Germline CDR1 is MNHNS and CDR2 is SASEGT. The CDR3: CASSQPRGRGNTGELFF. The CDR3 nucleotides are TGTGCCAGCAGTCAACCGCGCGGGAGAGGGAACACCGGGGAGCTGTTTTTT.

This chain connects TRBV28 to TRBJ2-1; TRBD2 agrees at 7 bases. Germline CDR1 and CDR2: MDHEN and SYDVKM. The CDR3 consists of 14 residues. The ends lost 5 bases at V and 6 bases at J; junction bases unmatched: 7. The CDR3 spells CASSRLAGFNEQFF. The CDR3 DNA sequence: TGTGCCAGCAGTCGATTAGCGGGTTTCAATGAGCAGTTCTTC. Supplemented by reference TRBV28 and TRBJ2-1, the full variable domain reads DVKVTQSSRYLVKRTGEKVFLECVQDMDHENMFWYRQDPGLGLRLIYFSYDVKMKEKGDIPEGYSVSREKKERFSLILESASTNQTSMYLCASSRLAGFNEQFFGPGTRLTVL.

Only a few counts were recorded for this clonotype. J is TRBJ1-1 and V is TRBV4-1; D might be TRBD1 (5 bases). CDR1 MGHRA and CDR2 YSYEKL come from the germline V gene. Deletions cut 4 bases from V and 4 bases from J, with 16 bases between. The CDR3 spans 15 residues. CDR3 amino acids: CASSRTRGLGTEAFF. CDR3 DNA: TGCGCCAGCAGCCGGACGAGGGGATTGGGCACTGAAGCTTTCTTT.

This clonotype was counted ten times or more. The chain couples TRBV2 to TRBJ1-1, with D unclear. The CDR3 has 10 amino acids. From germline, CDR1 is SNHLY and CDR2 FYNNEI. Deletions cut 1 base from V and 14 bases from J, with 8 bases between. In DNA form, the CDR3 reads TGTGCCAGCAGTGAAGGGAAGGCGTTCTTT. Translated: CASSEGKAFF.

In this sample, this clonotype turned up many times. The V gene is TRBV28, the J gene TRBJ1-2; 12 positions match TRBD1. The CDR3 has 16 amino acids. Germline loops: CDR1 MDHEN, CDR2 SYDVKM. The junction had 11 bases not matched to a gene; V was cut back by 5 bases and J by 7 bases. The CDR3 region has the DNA TGTGCCAGCAGTAACTCCGGGACAGGGGGCGCGCGTGGCTACACCTTC. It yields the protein CASSNSGTGGARGYTF.

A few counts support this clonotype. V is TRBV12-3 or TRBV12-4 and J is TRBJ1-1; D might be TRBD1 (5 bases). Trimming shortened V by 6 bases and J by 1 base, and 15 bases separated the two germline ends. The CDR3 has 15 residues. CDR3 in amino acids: CASSLHTTGNTEAFF. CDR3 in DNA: TGTGCCAGCAGCCTACACACTACAGGGAACACTGAAGCTTTCTTT.